This entry lists 27 T cell receptor beta chains sequenced from one sample in a study of blood T cell repertoires in COVID-19. Profiling relied on immunoSEQ multiplex PCR, and the TCRdb table lists in-frame clones only, not all of them. Among more than 150,000 clones listed, roughly 80% were seen once. Sequencing was carried out using PBMCs or T cells enriched from blood (not recorded which). The origin of the receptors is a man aged 40-55 years who had recovered from COVID-19.

The chain recombines TRBV7-9 with TRBJ2-1; perhaps TRBD2 as D (5 bases). The CDR3 totals 13 residues. Trimming took 6 bases from V and 9 from J, leaving 15 bases between them. Per germline, CDR1 SEHNR and CDR2 FQNEAQ (reference sequence). CDR3 DNA sequence: TGTGCCAGCAGTTCACTAGGTTTCGGTGAGCAGTTCTTC. Translating it yields CASSSLGFGEQFF.

For the CDR3, the DNA is TGCGCCAGCAGCGGCGGGACAGGTCAAGAGACCCAGTACTTC. It translates to CASSGGTGQETQYF. V usage is TRBV5-1 and J usage is TRBJ2-5; 8 bases are shared with TRBD1. The CDR3 is 14 amino acids. The junction had 4 bases not matched to a gene; V was cut back by 4 bases and J by 2 bases. Germline V CDR1 and CDR2: SGHRS, YFSETQ.

The rearrangement joins TRBV5-1 to TRBJ2-7; TRBD1 is a possible D gene (6 bases). Germline CDR1 is SGHRS and CDR2 is YFSETQ. Trimming took off 5 bases at V and 3 bases at J, with 12 bases between the two ends. The CDR3 sequence is 13 residues long. As DNA, the CDR3 is TGCGCCAGCAGGGAAGACAGGAGCTACGAGCAGTACTTC. Translating it yields CASREDRSYEQYF.

J is TRBJ1-5 and V is TRBV5-5; 9 bases match TRBD1. Germline CDR1 and CDR2: SGHKS and YYEKEE (reference sequence). The CDR3 contains 15 residues. Trimming removed 2 bases from V and 5 bases from J; junction bases left unmatched: 5. CDR3 sequence reads: CASSFVQGAYQPQHF. DNA of the CDR3: TGTGCCAGCAGCTTCGTACAGGGGGCCTATCAGCCCCAGCATTTT.

The V call is TRBV7-2, the J call TRBJ2-2, with TRBD1 matching 11 bases. Germline CDR1 is SGHTA and CDR2 is FQGNSA. The CDR3 runs to 15 residues. The J segment lost 7 bases and the V segment lost 3 bases, leaving 4 bases of the junction unmatched. CDR3 region: CASSFGQGAHGELFF. CDR3 sequence (DNA): TGTGCCAGCAGCTTCGGACAGGGGGCCCACGGGGAGCTGTTTTTT.

As to this clone: A read error may produce the germline difference seen at one junction end. In DNA, the CDR3 is TGCGCCAGCAGCAAAGACGGGGGGCCCTACAATGAGCAGTTCTTC. Its translation is CASSKDGGPYNEQFF. The J gene is TRBJ2-1, the V gene TRBV4-3; TRBD2 is a possible D gene (7 bases). Germline values: CDR1 LGHNA, CDR2 YSLEER. The CDR3 contains 15 residues.

The chain is built from TRBV25-1 and TRBJ2-7; TRBD1 aligns across 10 bases. The germline CDR1 and CDR2 sequences are MGHDK and SYGVNS. V was pared by 1 base and J by 1 base, with 4 bases of the junction left unmatched. The CDR3 length is 16 residues. The CDR3 sequence is CASSEWTGGNSYEQYF. The CDR3 coding sequence is TGTGCCAGCAGTGAATGGACAGGGGGGAATTCCTACGAGCAGTACTTC.

The chain recombines TRBV24-1 with TRBJ2-3, with D possibly being TRBD1 (5 bases). This CDR3 comprises 18 residues. Germline V CDR1 and CDR2: KGHDR, SFDVKD. The germline V and J ends were trimmed by 4 bases and 3 bases, with 22 bases remaining between them. CDR3 bases: TGTGCCACCAGTGACAAGCTTAGGGGCGCGGACGGGACAGATACGCAGTATTTT. This gives the protein CATSDKLRGADGTDTQYF.

The chain is built from TRBV30 and TRBJ2-1; 11 nucleotides align to TRBD2. This CDR3 is built from 12 residues. Per the germline V gene, CDR1 is GTSNPN and CDR2 is SVGIG (reference sequence). V dropped 0 bases and J dropped 13; count of bases not matched to a gene: 2. The DNA for the CDR3 is TGTGCCTGGAGTGTACTAGCGGGAGACCAGTTCTTC. As protein: CAWSVLAGDQFF. Together with reference TRBV30 and TRBJ2-1, the CDR3 gives the full variable domain: SQTIHQWPATLVQPVGSPLSLECTVEGTSNPNLYWYRQAAGRGLQLLFYSVGIGQISSEVPQNLSASRPQDRQFILSSKKLLLSDSGFYLCAWSVLAGDQFFGPGTRLTVL.

The V gene is TRBV6-5, the J gene TRBJ2-1; 7 nucleotides agree with TRBD2. This CDR3 contains 15 residues. Unmatched junction bases numbered 4, after V lost 1 base and J lost 4 bases. Looked up from germline, CDR1 is MNHEY and CDR2 is SVGAGI. The CDR3 reads CASSYLRELYNEQFF. In DNA, the CDR3 is TGTGCCAGCAGTTACTTGCGGGAGCTTTACAATGAGCAGTTCTTC.

The chain is built from TRBV7-3 and TRBJ2-1; TRBD2 agrees at 8 bases. Trimming removed 4 bases from V and 6 bases from J; junction bases left unmatched: 8. CDR1 and CDR2 (germline): SGHTA, FQGTGA. The CDR3 extends over 15 amino acids. DNA of the CDR3: TGTGCCAGCAGCTCACAAGCGGGAGCGGCCAATGAGCAGTTCTTC. Amino acid sequence: CASSSQAGAANEQFF.

This chain links TRBV7-9 with TRBJ2-5; 7 bases fit TRBD1. Germline V gene sequence: CDR1 SEHNR, CDR2 FQNEAQ (reference sequence). The CDR3 has 13 amino acids. With V trimmed by 5 bases and J by 5 bases, 5 bases remained unmatched. CDR3 sequence reads: CASSGSQGETQYF. In DNA, the CDR3 is TGTGCCAGCAGCGGATCACAGGGGGAGACCCAGTACTTC.

The V and J genes are TRBV29-1 and TRBJ2-4; 7 nucleotides agree with TRBD1. Germline V gene sequence: CDR1 SQVTM, CDR2 ANQGSEA. V was clipped by 4 bases and J by 6 bases; unmatched bases: 6. The CDR3 spans 13 residues. The CDR3 DNA reads as TGCAGCGTTGTGGCAGGGGGTGGAAACATTCAGTACTTC. Protein product: CSVVAGGGNIQYF. Complete variable domain (other parts from reference TRBV29-1 and TRBJ2-4): SAVISQKPSRDICQRGTSLTIQCQVDSQVTMMFWYRQQPGQSLTLIATANQGSEATYESGFVIDKFPISRPNLTFSTLTVSNMSPEDSSIYLCSVVAGGGNIQYFGAGTRLSVL.

This clone has just a few counts. The J gene is TRBJ2-7, the V gene TRBV30; tentatively, D is TRBD1 (6 bases). The CDR3 has 15 residues. Germline loops: CDR1 GTSNPN, CDR2 SVGIG (reference sequence). V shed 1 base and J shed 2 bases, with 15 bases lying between them. CDR3 nucleotides: TGTGCCTGGAGTGGGGGTAACAGGGTAACCTACGAGCAGTACTTC. This sequence encodes CAWSGGNRVTYEQYF.

This clone was seen a single time. V is TRBV4-2 and J is TRBJ2-1, with 7 bases fitting TRBD2. The ends lost 1 base at V and 2 bases at J; junction bases unmatched: 5. Per the germline V gene, CDR1 is LGHNA and CDR2 is YNFKEQ. CDR3 length: 16 residues. The CDR3 protein is CASSQAASGTYNEQFF. DNA for the CDR3: TGTGCCAGCAGCCAAGCTGCTAGCGGAACCTACAATGAGCAGTTCTTC.

This sequence joins TRBV7-2 and TRBJ1-2, with D perhaps TRBD1 (6 bases). The CDR3 totals 16 residues. Looked up from germline, CDR1 is SGHTA and CDR2 is FQGNSA. V gave up 4 bases and J gave up 0 bases, with 15 bases separating them. The CDR3 region is CASSYASDSSNYGYTF. The DNA of the CDR3 is TGTGCCAGCAGCTATGCGTCGGACAGTTCTAACTATGGCTACACCTTC. Full variable domain (rest looked up from reference TRBV7-2 and TRBJ1-2): GAGVSQSPSNKVTEKGKDVELRCDPISGHTALYWYRQSLGQGLEFLIYFQGNSAPDKSGLPSDRFSAERTGGSVSTLTIQRTQQEDSAVYLCASSYASDSSNYGYTFGSGTRLTVV.

This sequence joins TRBV5-1 and TRBJ1-6; TRBD1 matches 7 bases. The length of the CDR3 is 16 residues. Per the germline V gene, CDR1 is SGHRS and CDR2 is YFSETQ. V was clipped by 2 bases and J by 4 bases; unmatched bases: 6. The CDR3 region has the DNA TGCGCCAGCAGCTTAGGGGACAGCGGGTATAATTCACCCCTCCACTTT. This gives the protein CASSLGDSGYNSPLHF.

The chain combines TRBV5-4 with TRBJ2-3, with 8 bases identical to TRBD2. The length of the CDR3 is 16 residues. CDR1 SGHNT and CDR2 YYREEE come from the germline V gene (reference sequence). V shed 2 bases and J 3 bases; nucleotides not matched to a gene: 8. The DNA of the CDR3 is TGTGCCAGCAGCTTACAATCCGGGAGGGGGACAGATACGCAGTATTTT. Translation gives CASSLQSGRGTDTQYF.

This clone showed up just a few times. J is TRBJ1-2 and V is TRBV10-2, with D unresolved. Trimming removed 3 bases from V and 5 bases from J, with 10 bases in between. This CDR3 has 13 residues. Germline V gene sequence: CDR1 WSHSY, CDR2 SAAADI. CDR3 residues: CASSDEADYGYTF. CDR3 bases: TGCGCCAGCAGTGATGAGGCAGATTATGGCTACACCTTC.

CDR3 sequence: CASSIATGPNYGYTF. CDR3 nucleotide sequence: TGTGCCAGTAGTATCGCAACAGGGCCAAACTATGGCTACACCTTC. The rearrangement uses TRBV19 and TRBJ1-2, with D perhaps TRBD1 (6 bases). V was shortened by 3 bases and J by 2 bases, with 13 bases between the two germline ends. Germline CDR1 and CDR2: LNHDA and SQIVND (reference sequence). This CDR3 has 15 residues.

The chain has TRBV5-6 and TRBJ1-5, with D perhaps matching TRBD1 (6 bases). This CDR3 has 16 amino acids. Germline CDR1 reads SGHDT; CDR2 reads YYEEEE. V lost 0 bases and J lost 6, with 16 bases in between. This CDR3 is CASSLELGGASQPQHF. The DNA for the CDR3 is TGTGCCAGCAGCTTGGAGTTAGGGGGGGCAAGTCAGCCCCAGCATTTT.

As DNA, the CDR3 is TGTGCCAGCACCTTCGTTGGAGGGGTATTCACAGATACGCAGTATTTT. Its protein product is CASTFVGGVFTDTQYF. The J gene is TRBJ2-3, the V gene TRBV5-6, with a weak D call TRBD2 (6 bases). The CDR3 consists of 16 residues. The V end was cut by 6 bases, the J end by 2 bases, with 19 bases between. Germline V gene data show CDR1 as SGHDT and CDR2 as YYEEEE.

The chain combines TRBV28 with TRBJ2-2, with TRBD2 as a possible D gene (5 bases). This CDR3 has 15 residues. With 4 bases removed from V and 1 base from J, the gap between germline ends came to 10 bases. CDR1 and CDR2 (germline): MDHEN, SYDVKM. The CDR3 sequence is CASSSAGKNTGELFF. In DNA, the CDR3 is TGTGCCAGCAGTTCCGCCGGGAAGAACACCGGGGAGCTGTTTTTT.

This chain uses TRBV10-3 with TRBJ2-7; 11 nucleotides agree with TRBD2. This CDR3 region has 13 residues. Trimming at V came to 10 bases and at J to 5 bases, leaving 7 bases not matched to a gene. Germline V lookup: CDR1 ENHRY, CDR2 SYGVKD. In nucleotides, the CDR3 is TGTGCCACACTAGCGGGAGCTTCTAACGAGCAGTACGTC. Its protein product is CATLAGASNEQYV.

The chain employs TRBV24-1 and TRBJ2-2; perhaps TRBD1 as D (6 bases). The CDR3 is made up of 15 amino acids. Germline V gene sequence: CDR1 KGHDR, CDR2 SFDVKD. V was clipped by 7 bases and J by 5 bases, with 16 bases between them. DNA of the CDR3: TGTGCCACCAGCCAGTCGGGACACCGGACCGGGGAGCTGTTTTTT. Translated: CATSQSGHRTGELFF.

The V gene is TRBV7-6, the J gene TRBJ2-1, with a possible D match to TRBD2 (5 bases). V was clipped by 5 bases and J by 6 bases, with 17 bases between them. Germline V gene lookup returns CDR1 SGHVS and CDR2 FNYEAQ. The CDR3 runs to 15 residues. CDR3 nucleotides: TGTGCCAGCAGCGAAAGCGGCCTAGTTTCCAATGAGCAGTTCTTC. This sequence encodes CASSESGLVSNEQFF. Drawing the rest from reference TRBV7-6 and TRBJ2-1, the complete variable domain is GAGVSQSPRYKVTKRGQDVALRCDPISGHVSLYWYRQALGQGPEFLTYFNYEAQQDKSGLPNDRFSAERPEGSISTLTIQRTEQRDSAMYRCASSESGLVSNEQFFGPGTRLTVL.

This clone was detected a few times. The rearrangement links TRBV4-2 to TRBJ2-3, with D tentatively TRBD2 (5 bases). Germline assignment: CDR1 LGHNA and CDR2 YNFKEQ. The length of the CDR3 is 16 residues. The V gene lost 1 base and the J gene lost 4 bases, with 15 bases spanning the gap. CDR3 nucleotide sequence: TGTGCCAGCAGCCAAGGGCATTCGGACTTCTCAGATACGCAGTATTTT. It encodes CASSQGHSDFSDTQYF.